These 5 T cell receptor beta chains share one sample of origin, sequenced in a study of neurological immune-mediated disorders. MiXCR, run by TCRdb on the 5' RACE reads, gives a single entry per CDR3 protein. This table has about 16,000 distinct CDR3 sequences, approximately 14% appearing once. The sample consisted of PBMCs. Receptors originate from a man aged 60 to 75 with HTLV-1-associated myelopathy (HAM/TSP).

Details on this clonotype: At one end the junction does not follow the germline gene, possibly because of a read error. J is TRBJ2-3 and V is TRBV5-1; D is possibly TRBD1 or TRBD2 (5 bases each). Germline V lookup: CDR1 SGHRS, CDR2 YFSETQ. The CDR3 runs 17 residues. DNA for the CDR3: TGCGCTAGCAGCATTCCCAGACAGCCAGCTAGCACAGAAACGCAGTATTTT. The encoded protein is CASSIPRQPASTETQYF.

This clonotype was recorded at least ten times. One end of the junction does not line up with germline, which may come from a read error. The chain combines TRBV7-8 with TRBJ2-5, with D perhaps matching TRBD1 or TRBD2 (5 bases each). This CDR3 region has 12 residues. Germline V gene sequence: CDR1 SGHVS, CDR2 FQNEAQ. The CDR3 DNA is TGTGCCAGCAGCTTATCGAAGGGACGGAAGAACTTC. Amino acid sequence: CASSLSKGRKNF.

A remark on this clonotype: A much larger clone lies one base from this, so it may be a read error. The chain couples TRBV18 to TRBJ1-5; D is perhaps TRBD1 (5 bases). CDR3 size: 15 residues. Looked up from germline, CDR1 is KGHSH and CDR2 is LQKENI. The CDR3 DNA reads TGTGCCAACTCACCACAGGAAGGTTCCCTTCAGCCCCAGCATTTT. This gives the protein CANSPQEGSLQPQHF. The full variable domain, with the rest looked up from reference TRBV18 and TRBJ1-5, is NAGVMQNPRHLVRRRGQEARLRCSPMKGHSHVYWYRQLPEEGLKFMVYLQKENIIDESGMPKERFSAEFPKEGPSILRIQQVVRGDSAAYFCANSPQEGSLQPQHFGDGTRLSIL.

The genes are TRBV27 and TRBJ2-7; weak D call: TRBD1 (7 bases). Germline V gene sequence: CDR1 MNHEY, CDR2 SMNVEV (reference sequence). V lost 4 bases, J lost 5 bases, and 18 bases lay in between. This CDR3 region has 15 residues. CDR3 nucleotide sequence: TGTGCCAGCAGTTCCCCGCAGGGGGGTCGGGACGAGCAGTACTTC. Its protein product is CASSSPQGGRDEQYF.

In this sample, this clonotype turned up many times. Written as DNA, the CDR3 is TGTGCCAGCAGCGTAGGAACTAGCGGGGGGGCACGCACAGATACGCAGTATTTT. Protein sequence: CASSVGTSGGARTDTQYF. The chain links TRBV9 to TRBJ2-3; 13 bases agree with TRBD2. There are 18 residues in the CDR3. Germline V gives CDR1 SGDLS, CDR2 YYNGEE. Trimming at V came to 0 bases and at J to 1 base, leaving 5 bases not matched to a gene.